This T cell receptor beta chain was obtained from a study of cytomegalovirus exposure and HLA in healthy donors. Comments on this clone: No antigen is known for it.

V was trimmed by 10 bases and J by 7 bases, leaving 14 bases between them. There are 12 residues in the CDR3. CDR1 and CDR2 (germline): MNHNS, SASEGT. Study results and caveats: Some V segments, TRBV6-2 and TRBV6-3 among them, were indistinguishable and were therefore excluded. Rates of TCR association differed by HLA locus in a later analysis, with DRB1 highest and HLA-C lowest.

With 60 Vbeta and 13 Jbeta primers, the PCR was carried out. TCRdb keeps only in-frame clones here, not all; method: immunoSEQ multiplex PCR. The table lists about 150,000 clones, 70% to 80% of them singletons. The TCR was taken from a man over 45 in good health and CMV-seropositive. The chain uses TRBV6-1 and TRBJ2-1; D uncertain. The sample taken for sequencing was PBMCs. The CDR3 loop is CATYWQRNEQFF. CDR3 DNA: TGTGCCACCTACTGGCAGCGAAATGAGCAGTTCTTC.